A single sample gave rise to the 9 T cell receptor beta chains below, sequenced in a study of blood T cell repertoires in COVID-19. The table came from immunoSEQ multiplex PCR; TCRdb's copy has only in-frame clones and leaves some out. This sample has some 500,000 clones, with around 90% found just once. The sample was peripheral blood. Every receptor here comes from a woman between 45 and 60 years old with COVID-19, enrolled during active disease.

This chain joins TRBV11-3 and TRBJ2-5; possible D gene TRBD1, 5 bases. In germline, CDR1 is SGHNT, CDR2 YENEEA. Trimming took 1 base from V and 1 from J, leaving 10 bases between them. The CDR3 loop spans 15 amino acids. The CDR3 reads CASSLGLTVQETQYF. CDR3 DNA: TGTGCCAGCAGCTTAGGACTGACAGTCCAAGAGACCCAGTACTTC.

The chain is built from TRBV4-2 and TRBJ1-6, with D unresolved. There are 13 residues in the CDR3. Germline CDR1 is LGHNA and CDR2 is YNFKEQ. V dropped 0 bases and J dropped 7 bases, with 4 bases sitting between them. This CDR3 reads CASSQDINSPLHF. CDR3 nucleotides: TGTGCCAGCAGCCAAGATATCAATTCACCCCTCCACTTT.

The chain is built from TRBV7-8 and TRBJ2-3, with 10 bases matching TRBD2. This CDR3 comprises 16 residues. Per the germline V gene, CDR1 is SGHVS and CDR2 is FQNEAQ. The junction had 8 bases not matched to a gene; V was cut back by 8 bases and J by 0 bases. The CDR3 loop reads CASRSGGAASTDTQYF. In DNA, the CDR3 is TGTGCCAGCCGAAGCGGGGGGGCAGCTAGCACAGATACGCAGTATTTT.

This chain links TRBV5-6 with TRBJ1-6; 8 nucleotides line up with TRBD1. The CDR3 sequence is 16 residues long. Trimming at V came to 2 bases and at J to 0 bases, leaving 1 base not matched to a gene. Germline V CDR1 and CDR2: SGHDT, YYEEEE. CDR3 amino acids: CASSFGQGSYNSPLHF. As DNA, the CDR3 is TGTGCCAGCAGCTTCGGACAGGGCTCCTATAATTCACCCCTCCACTTT.

This clone was seen a handful of times. V gene TRBV30 combines with J gene TRBJ1-2; 9 bases match TRBD1. After removal of 4 bases from V and 8 bases from J, the junction contained 8 bases not matched to a gene. The CDR3 sequence is 13 residues long. CDR1 and CDR2 from the germline V gene are GTSNPN and SVGIG (reference sequence). The CDR3 sequence: CAWTDRGNSGYTF. CDR3 DNA sequence: TGTGCCTGGACTGACAGGGGGAACTCCGGCTACACCTTC.

The CDR3 DNA is TGTGCCAGCTCACCACCGACAGGGGGCTTCCTTAACTATGGCTACACCTTC. Its protein product is CASSPPTGGFLNYGYTF. The chain uses TRBV18 and TRBJ1-2; 10 nucleotides line up with TRBD1. This CDR3 is 17 amino acids long. J lost 1 base, V lost 0 bases, and 5 bases had no gene match. CDR1 KGHSH and CDR2 LQKENI come from the germline V gene.

The chain carries TRBV29-1 and TRBJ2-1; perhaps TRBD2 as D (7 bases). Germline values: CDR1 SQVTM, CDR2 ANQGSEA. V gave up 4 bases and J gave up 8 bases, with 15 bases separating them. The CDR3 is made up of 13 amino acids. Here the CDR3 DNA reads TGCAGCGTTGCTAAGGGGGGGCCAGATGAGCAGTTCTTC. Translated: CSVAKGGPDEQFF.

This rearrangement joins TRBV30 to TRBJ1-1; 7 bases map to TRBD1. There are 14 residues in the CDR3. From germline, CDR1 is GTSNPN and CDR2 SVGIG (reference sequence). With V trimmed by 5 bases and J by 4 bases, 10 bases remained unmatched. The CDR3 DNA reads as TGTGCCTGGGCCTTAGTCAGGGGGATCACTGAAGCTTTCTTT. Amino acid sequence: CAWALVRGITEAFF.

This rearrangement joins TRBV10-1 to TRBJ1-1, with 7 bases identical to TRBD1. The germline V gene encodes CDR1 WNHNN and CDR2 SYGVQD (reference sequence). This CDR3 comprises 13 residues. V lost 5 bases, J lost 4 bases, and 4 bases stayed unmatched. CDR3 residues: CASSPTGVTEAFF. The CDR3 bases are TGCGCCAGCAGTCCTACAGGGGTCACTGAAGCTTTCTTT.